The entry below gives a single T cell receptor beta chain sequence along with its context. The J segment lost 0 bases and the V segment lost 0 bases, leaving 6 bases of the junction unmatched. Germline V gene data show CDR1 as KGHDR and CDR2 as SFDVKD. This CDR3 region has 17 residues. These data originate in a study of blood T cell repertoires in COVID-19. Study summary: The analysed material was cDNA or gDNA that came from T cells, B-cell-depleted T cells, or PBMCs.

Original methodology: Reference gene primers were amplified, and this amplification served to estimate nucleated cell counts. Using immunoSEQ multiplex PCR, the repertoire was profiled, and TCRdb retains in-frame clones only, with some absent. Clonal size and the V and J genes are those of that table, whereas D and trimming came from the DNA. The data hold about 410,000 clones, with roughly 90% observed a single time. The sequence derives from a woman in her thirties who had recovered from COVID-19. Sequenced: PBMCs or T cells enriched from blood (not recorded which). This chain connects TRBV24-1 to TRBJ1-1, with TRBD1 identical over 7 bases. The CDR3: CATSDLQEGGMNTEAFF. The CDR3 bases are TGTGCCACCAGTGATTTGCAAGAAGGGGGCATGAACACTGAAGCTTTCTTT.